The clone carrying this T cell receptor (beta chain) turned up a few times. Antigen: not known. This entry comes from a study of regulatory T cells in long-lasting Graves disease. Points from the study as a whole: TCR diversity was lower in persistent than newly diagnosed Graves' disease. Newly diagnosed disease favored TRBV20-1 and TRBJ2-1 over persistent disease.

CDR3 length equals 15 residues. Germline CDR1 reads SEHNR; CDR2 reads FQNEAQ (reference sequence). Deletions cut 2 bases from V and 2 bases from J, with 13 bases between. Specified time point: persistent/refractory GD, antithyroid drugs over 5 years with positive TRAb. From PBMCs, RNA was extracted and then used to make the TCR library. Graves' disease diagnosis relied on American Thyroid Association guidelines. Researchers made TCR beta libraries by using iRepertoire HTBI primers and running Arm-PCR on CDR3 regions. Original handling: About 60 TRBV and around 15 TRBJ segments were identified across samples. TCRdb re-called the multiplex PCR reads through MiXCR, storing one row per CDR3 protein. These V and J calls originate from TCRdb's pipeline instead of the authors' own analysis. The sample has around 430,000 distinct CDR3 sequences, approximately 22% seen once.

The TCR comes from a female donor with Graves disease. This specimen was peripheral blood mononuclear cells (PBMCs), taken when the disease was refractory, from a patient treated with antithyroid drugs. J is TRBJ2-7 and V is TRBV7-9, with TRBD1 as a possible D gene (6 bases). This chain's CDR3 is CASSLLRTAAYEQYF. CDR3 nucleotides: TGTGCCAGCAGCTTATTAAGGACAGCAGCCTACGAGCAGTACTTC.